The 27 T cell receptor beta chains presented below share a single source sample, sequenced in a study of T cell repertoires in cytomegalovirus infection. Antigen specificity for these receptors is unknown. TCRdb called the reads again in MiXCR, with one record for every CDR3 protein. The data contain hundreds of thousands of distinct CDR3 sequences, roughly a third of them singletons. The sample was cultured CD8+ T cells from PBMCs, taken from culture after CMV antigen stimulation. These receptor sequences come from a human donor in good health (CMV status not recorded). Some clones in this sample may be carry-over from other donors' samples.

The J gene is TRBJ2-6, the V gene TRBV2; TRBD2 might be the D (5 bases). This CDR3 is 16 amino acids long. Trimming cost V 8 bases and J 4 bases, with 18 bases left between them. Looked up from germline, CDR1 is SNHLY and CDR2 is FYNNEI. CDR3 sequence (DNA): TGTGCCAGCGGAGGAGCCATCGGAGGAGGGGCCAACGTCCTGACTTTC. Translating it yields CASGGAIGGGANVLTF. Filled out from reference TRBV2 and TRBJ2-6, the complete variable domain reads EPEVTQTPSHQVTQMGQEVILRCVPISNHLYFYWYRQILGQKVEFLVSFYNNEISEKSEIFDDQFSVERPDGSNFTLKIRSTKLEDSAMYFCASGGAIGGGANVLTFGAGSRLTVL.

This clonotype has a handful of counts. The chain employs TRBV5-6 and TRBJ2-3; 9 bases map to TRBD1. Germline CDR1 and CDR2: SGHDT and YYEEEE. With 3 bases clipped from V and 4 bases from J, the junction kept 6 bases outside the gene matches. The CDR3 is 15 residues long. Here the CDR3 reads CASSSGTGSSDTQYF. CDR3 in DNA: TGTGCCAGCAGCTCCGGGACAGGGTCCTCAGATACGCAGTATTTT.

J is TRBJ2-1 and V is TRBV5-6, with D perhaps assigned TRBD1 or TRBD2 (5 bases each). The CDR3 contains 15 residues. Germline V gene data show CDR1 as SGHDT and CDR2 as YYEEEE. The V end was cut by 0 bases, the J end by 5 bases, with 12 bases between. CDR3 loop: CASSLGPGANNEQFF. The DNA of the CDR3 is TGTGCCAGCAGCTTGGGGCCCGGGGCGAACAATGAGCAGTTCTTC. The variable domain in full, completed from reference TRBV5-6 and TRBJ2-1, reads DAGVTQSPTHLIKTRGQQVTLRCSPKSGHDTVSWYQQALGQGPQFIFQYYEEEERQRGNFPDRFSGHQFPNYSSELNVNALLLGDSALYLCASSLGPGANNEQFFGPGTRLTVL.

Note on this clonotype: A much larger clone lies one base from this, so it may be a read error. The chain links TRBV27 to TRBJ1-6; 7 bases fit TRBD1. The V and J ends lost 6 bases and 12 bases, in that order; junction bases with no gene match: 17. The CDR3 is 16 residues long. Germline CDR1 reads MNHEY; CDR2 reads SMNVEV (reference sequence). The CDR3 protein is CASSLGAGGSVVPLHF. CDR3 in DNA: TGTGCCAGCAGCCTAGGGGCAGGGGGGTCCGTAGTACCCCTCCACTTT.

This chain connects TRBV10-2 to TRBJ1-2, with D unclear. V gave up 0 bases and J gave up 1 base, with 6 bases separating them. The CDR3 covers 14 residues. Germline V gene data show CDR1 as WSHSY and CDR2 as SAAADI. The CDR3 DNA reads TGCGCCAGCAGTGAGTCCCCGGTTAACTATGGCTACACCTTC. The encoded protein is CASSESPVNYGYTF.

The V and J genes are TRBV5-6 and TRBJ2-7, with unresolved D. There are 12 residues in the CDR3. The germline CDR1 and CDR2 sequences are SGHDT and YYEEEE. Between the trimmed V and J ends, which lost 3 bases and 6 bases, there was a span of 10 bases. The CDR3 reads CASSSSTGEQYF. The CDR3 DNA reads TGTGCCAGCAGCTCCTCCACCGGCGAGCAGTACTTC.

This clonotype showed up just a few times. The CDR3 region is CASSARPTGSTDTQYF. The CDR3 nucleotides are TGTGCCAGCAGTGCTCGCCCGACAGGCAGCACAGATACGCAGTATTTT. This rearrangement joins TRBV27 to TRBJ2-3, with D maybe TRBD1 (6 bases). V lost 5 bases to trimming and J lost 0 bases, with 15 bases between them. Germline V gene lookup returns CDR1 MNHEY and CDR2 SMNVEV (reference sequence). The CDR3 is made up of 16 amino acids.

The V and J genes are TRBV12-3 or TRBV12-4 and TRBJ2-1, with D possibly being TRBD2 (6 bases). Trimming left V 5 bases short and J 8 bases short, with 10 bases between. CDR3 length: 12 amino acids. CDR3 amino acids: CASSTGLHEQFF. DNA of the CDR3: TGTGCCAGCAGTACGGGACTGCATGAGCAGTTCTTC.

This clonotype was recorded a few times. CDR3 sequence (DNA): TGTGCCAGCAGCTTCCAGGCGGACCAAGAGACCCAGTACTTC. Translation: CASSFQADQETQYF. The V and J genes are TRBV7-9 and TRBJ2-5; no clear D gene. Trimming removed 3 bases at V and 0 bases at J, with 8 bases between. Germline V gene data show CDR1 as SEHNR and CDR2 as FQNEAQ (reference sequence). CDR3 length: 14 residues.

The chain's CDR3 is CASSLVLANTGELFF. The CDR3 region has the DNA TGTGCCAGCAGCTTGGTACTAGCGAACACCGGGGAGCTGTTTTTT. The rearrangement joins TRBV5-5 to TRBJ2-2, with TRBD2 as a possible D gene (5 bases). This CDR3 has 15 residues. The V end was cut by 0 bases, the J end by 0 bases, with 6 bases between. Per the germline V gene, CDR1 is SGHKS and CDR2 is YYEKEE (reference sequence).

In its sample, this clonotype was seen many times. The CDR3 sequence is CASSPSAGGGELFF. The CDR3 nucleotides are TGTGCCAGCAGTCCTAGCGCCGGAGGCGGGGAGCTGTTTTTT. The V gene is TRBV12-3 or TRBV12-4, the J gene TRBJ2-2; weak D call: TRBD2 (6 bases). V gave up 5 bases and J gave up 7 bases, with 14 bases separating them. The CDR3 has 14 amino acids.

This sequence joins TRBV6-2 or TRBV6-3 and TRBJ2-1; TRBD1 is a possible D gene (6 bases). This CDR3 has 16 residues. Germline values: CDR1 MNHEY, CDR2 SVGEGT. V shed 4 bases and J shed 6 bases, with 19 bases lying between them. This CDR3 is CASSSPIRGRSNEQFF. CDR3 bases: TGTGCCAGCAGTTCACCCATCAGGGGACGTTCCAATGAGCAGTTCTTC.

The chain is built from TRBV4-2 and TRBJ1-5; TRBD1 might be the D (5 bases). The CDR3 extends over 15 amino acids. Trimming removed 3 bases at V and 5 bases at J, with 14 bases between. CDR1 is LGHNA, CDR2 YNFKEQ, per germline. CDR3 sequence: CASSQGPDWDQPQHF. Written as DNA, the CDR3 is TGTGCCAGCAGCCAGGGGCCAGATTGGGATCAGCCCCAGCATTTT.

V and J are TRBV7-9 and TRBJ1-3; D is uncertain. The CDR3 consists of 12 residues. Germline assignment: CDR1 SEHNR and CDR2 FQNEAQ (reference sequence). V gave up 1 base and J gave up 8 bases, with 6 bases separating them. The CDR3 sequence is CASSLEVYTIYF. The CDR3 DNA reads TGTGCCAGCAGCTTAGAGGTCTACACCATATATTTT.

This clonotype was found a few times. V usage is TRBV7-9 and J usage is TRBJ1-3, with D perhaps TRBD1 (5 bases). CDR3 length: 13 amino acids. Trimming left V 5 bases short and J 8 bases short, with 13 bases between. CDR1 SEHNR and CDR2 FQNEAQ come from the germline V gene (reference sequence). This CDR3 is CASSGDSAYTIYF. The CDR3 nucleotides read TGTGCCAGCAGCGGTGACAGCGCCTACACCATATATTTT.

In its sample, this clonotype was seen a few times. The chain joins TRBV7-2 to TRBJ2-5; tentatively, D is TRBD1 (5 bases). Germline V lookup: CDR1 SGHTA, CDR2 FQGNSA. With 1 base removed from V and 4 bases from J, the gap between germline ends came to 10 bases. CDR3 size: 14 residues. The CDR3 loop reads CASSLVIGVETQYF. The CDR3 nucleotides are TGTGCCAGCAGCTTAGTTATAGGGGTAGAGACCCAGTACTTC. Using reference TRBV7-2 and TRBJ2-5 for the parts outside the CDR3, the full variable domain is GAGVSQSPSNKVTEKGKDVELRCDPISGHTALYWYRQSLGQGLEFLIYFQGNSAPDKSGLPSDRFSAERTGGSVSTLTIQRTQQEDSAVYLCASSLVIGVETQYFGPGTRLLVL.

The chain has TRBV5-4 and TRBJ2-1, with TRBD1 as a possible D gene (6 bases). The CDR3 contains 13 residues. From germline, CDR1 is SGHNT and CDR2 YYREEE (reference sequence). V was pared by 6 bases and J by 9 bases, with 16 bases between. The DNA of the CDR3 is TGTGCCAGCACAGCGACAGGTGAAGGTGAGCAGTTCTTC. Protein: CASTATGEGEQFF.

This clonotype came up a few times. The DNA of the CDR3 is TGTGCCAGCAGTGAATTCCCCCAGACGAGGCGGCCAAACGCGAACACCGGGGAGCTGTTTTTT. Residues: CASSEFPQTRRPNANTGELFF. The chain couples TRBV25-1 to TRBJ2-2; D ambiguous. Trimming cost V 1 base and J 0 bases, with 24 bases left between them. This CDR3 is 21 amino acids long. Germline CDR1 is MGHDK and CDR2 is SYGVNS.

This clonotype was seen only a few times. The rearrangement joins TRBV19 to TRBJ1-3; no clear D. V lost 5 bases and J lost 3, with 14 bases in between. Germline CDR1 and CDR2: LNHDA and SQIVND (reference sequence). The CDR3 has 15 residues. This chain's CDR3 is CASSPARGYGNTIYF. DNA for the CDR3: TGTGCCAGTAGTCCCGCCCGCGGGTATGGAAACACCATATATTTT. The variable domain in full, completed from reference TRBV19 and TRBJ1-3, reads DGGITQSPKYLFRKEGQNVTLSCEQNLNHDAMYWYRQDPGQGLRLIYYSQIVNDFQKGDIAEGYSVSREKKESFPLTVTSAQKNPTAFYLCASSPARGYGNTIYFGEGSWLTVV.

On this clonotype: A much larger clone lies a single base off, so this may be a read error. V and J are TRBV27 and TRBJ1-6; 9 bases agree with TRBD1. V lost 2 bases and J lost 9; bases outside the gene matches: 2. CDR1 and CDR2 from the germline V gene are MNHEY and SMNVEV (reference sequence). The CDR3 is made up of 14 amino acids. In nucleotides, the CDR3 is TGTGCCAGCAGTTTAGGGACAGGGTTTTCACCCCTCCACTTT. Translating gives CASSLGTGFSPLHF.

This clonotype was counted only a few times. This sequence joins TRBV29-1 and TRBJ2-7; maybe TRBD1 (7 bases). Trimming took off 3 bases at V and 3 bases at J, with 9 bases between the two ends. The CDR3 runs to 12 residues. Germline-derived CDR1 and CDR2 are SQVTM and ANQGSEA. The CDR3 bases are TGCAGCGTTGACAGGGGGGACTACGAGCAGTACTTC. Its protein product is CSVDRGDYEQYF.

The rearrangement uses TRBV6-1 and TRBJ2-1; TRBD2 might be the D (5 bases). The CDR3 extends over 16 amino acids. Germline V gives CDR1 MNHNS, CDR2 SASEGT. Deletions cut 0 bases from V and 4 bases from J, with 13 bases between. The CDR3 DNA is TGTGCCAGCAGTGAAGCGCTAGCTTCCCTTTACAATGAGCAGTTCTTC. Translated, it gives CASSEALASLYNEQFF.

The J gene is TRBJ2-7, the V gene TRBV6-5; the D gene is possibly TRBD1 (5 bases). Germline assignment: CDR1 MNHEY and CDR2 SVGAGI. The germline V and J ends were trimmed by 2 bases and 0 bases, with 11 bases remaining between them. The CDR3 is made up of 15 amino acids. CDR3 loop: CASSYGAESSYEQYF. The CDR3 coding sequence is TGTGCCAGCAGTTACGGGGCCGAAAGCTCCTACGAGCAGTACTTC.

In this sample, this clonotype turned up many times. The chain combines TRBV19 with TRBJ2-1; 7 nucleotides line up with TRBD1. V dropped 5 bases and J dropped 4; count of bases not matched to a gene: 8. There are 15 residues in the CDR3. Germline values: CDR1 LNHDA, CDR2 SQIVND (reference sequence). The CDR3 loop is CASSQPGTDYNEQFF. CDR3 in DNA: TGTGCCAGTAGTCAACCCGGGACAGATTACAATGAGCAGTTCTTC.

This clonotype was observed a few times. J is TRBJ2-7 and V is TRBV5-1, with 9 bases fitting TRBD1. This CDR3 is 15 amino acids long. The trim removed 5 bases at V and 3 bases at J, leaving 9 bases unmatched. Germline V gene sequence: CDR1 SGHRS, CDR2 YFSETQ. The CDR3 sequence: CASSPGTGSIYEQYF. CDR3 nucleotides: TGCGCCAGCAGTCCCGGGACAGGGAGTATCTACGAGCAGTACTTC.

J is TRBJ2-2 and V is TRBV2; D is undetermined. CDR1 SNHLY and CDR2 FYNNEI come from the germline V gene. The CDR3 runs to 14 residues. Trimming shortened V by 6 bases and J by 1 base, and 9 bases separated the two germline ends. The CDR3 region is CASRFRQNTGELFF. The CDR3 nucleotides read TGTGCCAGCAGGTTTCGGCAGAACACCGGGGAGCTGTTTTTT. The full variable domain, completed using reference TRBV2 and TRBJ2-2, is EPEVTQTPSHQVTQMGQEVILRCVPISNHLYFYWYRQILGQKVEFLVSFYNNEISEKSEIFDDQFSVERPDGSNFTLKIRSTKLEDSAMYFCASRFRQNTGELFFGEGSRLTVL.

This clonotype was found a few times. This chain uses TRBV2 with TRBJ2-5; a possible D gene is TRBD2 (6 bases). The length of the CDR3 is 16 residues. Trimming took 7 bases from V and 1 from J, leaving 19 bases between them. CDR1 and CDR2 (germline): SNHLY, FYNNEI. CDR3 protein: CASTGSRGRTQETQYF. The CDR3 nucleotides read TGTGCCAGCACCGGGAGTAGGGGACGAACCCAAGAGACCCAGTACTTC.